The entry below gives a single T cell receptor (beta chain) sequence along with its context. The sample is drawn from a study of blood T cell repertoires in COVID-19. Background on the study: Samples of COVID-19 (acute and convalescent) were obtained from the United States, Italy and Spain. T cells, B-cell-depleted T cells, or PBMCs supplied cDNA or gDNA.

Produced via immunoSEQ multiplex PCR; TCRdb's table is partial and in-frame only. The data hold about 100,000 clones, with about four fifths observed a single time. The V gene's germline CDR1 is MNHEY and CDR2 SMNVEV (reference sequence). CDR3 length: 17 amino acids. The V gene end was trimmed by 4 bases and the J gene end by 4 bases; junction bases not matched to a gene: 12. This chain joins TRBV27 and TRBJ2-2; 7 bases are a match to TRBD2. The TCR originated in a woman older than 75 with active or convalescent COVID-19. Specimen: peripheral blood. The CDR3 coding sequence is TGTGCCAGCAGTTCGGGGGGATATGGTCGGGCCACCGGGGAGCTGTTTTTT. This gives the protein CASSSGGYGRATGELFF.